This T cell receptor (beta chain) was recorded in a study of blood T cell repertoires in COVID-19. The wider study: Acute and convalescent COVID-19 samples came from the United States, Italy and Spain.

TCRdb's table, derived via immunoSEQ multiplex PCR, lists solely in-frame clones and lacks some. The repertoire consists of around 310,000 clones, with about nine tenths occurring once and the leading ten covering roughly 7%. Germline CDR1 is SGHTA and CDR2 is FQGNSA. With 4 bases clipped from V and 2 bases from J, the junction kept 4 bases outside the gene matches. The CDR3 is made up of 14 amino acids. V usage is TRBV7-2 and J usage is TRBJ2-7; 8 bases fit TRBD1. The TCR originated in a woman in her twenties or thirties with COVID-19, enrolled during active disease. The sample was peripheral blood. The CDR3: CASSSRTGPYEQYF. CDR3 nucleotides: TGTGCCAGCAGCTCGAGGACAGGGCCCTACGAGCAGTACTTC.